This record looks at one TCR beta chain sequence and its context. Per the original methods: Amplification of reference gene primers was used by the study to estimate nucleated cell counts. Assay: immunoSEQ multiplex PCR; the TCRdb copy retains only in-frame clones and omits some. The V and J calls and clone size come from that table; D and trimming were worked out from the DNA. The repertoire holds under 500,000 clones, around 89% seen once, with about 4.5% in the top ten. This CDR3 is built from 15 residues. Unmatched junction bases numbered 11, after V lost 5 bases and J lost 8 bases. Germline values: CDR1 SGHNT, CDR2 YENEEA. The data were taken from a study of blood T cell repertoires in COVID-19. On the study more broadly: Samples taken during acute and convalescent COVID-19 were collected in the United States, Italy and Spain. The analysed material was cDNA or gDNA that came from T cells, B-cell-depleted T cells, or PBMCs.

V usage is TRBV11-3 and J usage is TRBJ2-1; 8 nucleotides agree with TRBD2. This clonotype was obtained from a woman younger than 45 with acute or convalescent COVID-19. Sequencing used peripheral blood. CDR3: CASSQAGGPSDEQFF. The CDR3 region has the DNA TGTGCCAGCAGCCAGGCGGGGGGCCCCAGCGATGAGCAGTTCTTC.